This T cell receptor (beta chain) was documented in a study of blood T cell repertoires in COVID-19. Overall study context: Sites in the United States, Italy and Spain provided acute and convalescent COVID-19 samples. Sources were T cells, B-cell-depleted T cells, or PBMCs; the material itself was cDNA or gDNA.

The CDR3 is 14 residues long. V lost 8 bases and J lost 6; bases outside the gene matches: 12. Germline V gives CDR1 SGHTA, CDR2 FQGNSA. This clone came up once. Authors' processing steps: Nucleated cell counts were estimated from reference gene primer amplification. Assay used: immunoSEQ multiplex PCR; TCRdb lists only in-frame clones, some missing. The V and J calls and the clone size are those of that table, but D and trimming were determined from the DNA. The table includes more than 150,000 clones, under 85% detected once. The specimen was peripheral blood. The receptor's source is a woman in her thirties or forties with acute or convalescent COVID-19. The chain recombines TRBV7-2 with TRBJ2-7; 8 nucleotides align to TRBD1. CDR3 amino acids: CASGPRTGPGEQYF. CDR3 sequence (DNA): TGTGCCAGCGGCCCCCGGACAGGGCCGGGCGAGCAGTACTTC.